One sample yielded the 22 T cell receptor beta chains listed below, sequenced in a study of cytomegalovirus exposure and HLA in healthy donors. The method was immunoSEQ multiplex PCR; TCRdb's version includes in-frame clones alone and lacks a portion of them. The sample has about 73,000 clones; approximately 95% are singletons. Sequenced sample: PBMCs. These receptor sequences come from a man younger than 35 in good health and CMV-seronegative.

The V call is TRBV6-5, the J call TRBJ1-1; possible D gene TRBD1, 5 bases. V lost 6 bases and J lost 11, with 22 bases in between. The length of the CDR3 is 14 residues. Germline CDR1 and CDR2: MNHEY and SVGAGI. DNA for the CDR3: TGTGCCAGCAGGCGGACAAGGCGGGAGGGTGAGGCTTTCTTT. As protein: CASRRTRREGEAFF.

V and J are TRBV7-2 and TRBJ2-1; D gene ambiguous. The CDR3 consists of 13 residues. Trimming removed 10 bases from V and 9 bases from J, with 19 bases in between. Germline CDR1 is SGHTA and CDR2 is FQGNSA. The DNA of the CDR3 is TGTGCCATAGTACGTCCGGGTCCTGTTGAGCAGTTCTTC. It encodes CAIVRPGPVEQFF.

The chain employs TRBV7-2 and TRBJ2-5; 10 positions match TRBD2. V lost 1 base, J lost 5 bases, and 4 bases stayed unmatched. Per the germline V gene, CDR1 is SGHTA and CDR2 is FQGNSA. This CDR3 contains 15 residues. The CDR3 DNA reads TGTGCCAGCAGCTTAGGGGCTAGCGGGGGTGAGACCCAGTACTTC. It codes for CASSLGASGGETQYF.

The chain links TRBV29-1 to TRBJ1-3, with D maybe TRBD1 (6 bases). The germline V gene encodes CDR1 SQVTM and CDR2 ANQGSEA. V was shortened by 4 bases and J by 0 bases, with 10 bases between the two germline ends. The CDR3 covers 14 residues. The CDR3 coding sequence is TGCAGCGTTGGGGGCAGGGGCTCTGGAAACACCATATATTTT. Translation: CSVGGRGSGNTIYF.

The chain joins TRBV11-1 to TRBJ1-1; a possible D gene is TRBD1 (5 bases). The germline gives CDR1 SGHAT, CDR2 FQDESV (reference sequence). V lost 5 bases and J 5 bases, leaving 9 bases between the germline ends. The CDR3 runs 12 residues. The CDR3 region has the DNA TGTGCCAGCAGCCCACGGGGGACTGAAGCTTTCTTT. Translation: CASSPRGTEAFF. The entire variable domain, with the rest obtained from reference TRBV11-1 and TRBJ1-1, is as follows: EAEVAQSPRYKITEKSQAVAFWCDPISGHATLYWYRQILGQGPELLVQFQDESVVDDSQLPKDRFSAERLKGVDSTLKIQPAELGDSAMYLCASSPRGTEAFFGQGTRLTVV.

The rearrangement uses TRBV30 and TRBJ1-2, with unresolved D. This CDR3 spans 13 amino acids. Germline V gene sequence: CDR1 GTSNPN, CDR2 SVGIG (reference sequence). Trimming stripped 2 bases from V and 13 bases from J, with 20 bases between. The CDR3 DNA sequence: TGTGCCTGGAGTTCAGGCGCAATGGGTCGTTTCACCTTC. It translates to CAWSSGAMGRFTF. Using reference TRBV30 and TRBJ1-2 for the parts outside the CDR3, the full variable domain is SQTIHQWPATLVQPVGSPLSLECTVEGTSNPNLYWYRQAAGRGLQLLFYSVGIGQISSEVPQNLSASRPQDRQFILSSKKLLLSDSGFYLCAWSSGAMGRFTFGSGTRLTVV.

The rearrangement joins TRBV6-6 to TRBJ2-7; possibly TRBD1 for D (5 bases). CDR3 length equals 15 residues. Germline V lookup: CDR1 MNHNY, CDR2 SVGAGI (reference sequence). V shed 5 bases and J shed 0 bases, with 14 bases lying between them. The CDR3 bases are TGTGCCAGCAGTCCGACAGCTATTAGCTCCTACGAGCAGTACTTC. Translation: CASSPTAISSYEQYF.

The chain has TRBV9 and TRBJ2-3; D perhaps matches TRBD1 (8 bases). CDR1 and CDR2 from the germline V gene are SGDLS and YYNGEE. Deletions cut 0 bases from V and 6 bases from J, with 14 bases between. This CDR3 comprises 15 residues. The chain's CDR3 is CASSVVQGGADTQYF. The DNA of the CDR3 is TGTGCCAGCAGCGTAGTACAGGGGGGGGCCGATACGCAGTATTTT.

The gene calls are TRBV10-3 and TRBJ1-3; possibly TRBD1 for D (5 bases). V shed 4 bases and J shed 3 bases, with 7 bases lying between them. CDR1 and CDR2 from the germline V gene are ENHRY and SYGVKD. CDR3 length: 13 amino acids. The DNA for the CDR3 is TGTGCCATCAGTGGGACAATTGGAAACACCATATATTTT. Translated, it gives CAISGTIGNTIYF.

The V and J genes are TRBV28 and TRBJ2-1, with D unclear. This CDR3 region has 16 residues. Trimming cost V 5 bases and J 0 bases, with 14 bases left between them. Germline V gene lookup returns CDR1 MDHEN and CDR2 SYDVKM. This CDR3 is CASSRPVPSSYNEQFF. The CDR3 region has the DNA TGTGCCAGCAGTCGCCCCGTTCCGAGCTCCTACAATGAGCAGTTCTTC.

The chain recombines TRBV5-4 with TRBJ2-7; 10 bases align to TRBD1. The germline V gene encodes CDR1 SGHNT and CDR2 YYREEE (reference sequence). CDR3 length: 17 residues. Trimming at V came to 3 bases and at J to 2 bases, leaving 11 bases not matched to a gene. The CDR3 sequence: CASSSGQGGFFTYEQYF. The CDR3 region has the DNA TGTGCCAGCAGCTCAGGACAGGGGGGCTTCTTTACCTACGAGCAGTACTTC.

Here the CDR3 reads CASSRTAMSYEQYF. CDR3 coding DNA: TGTGCCAGCAGTCGGACAGCGATGAGCTACGAGCAGTACTTC. This chain uses TRBV6-5 with TRBJ2-7, with D possibly matching TRBD1 (6 bases). The CDR3 is 14 residues long. With 5 bases removed from V and 3 bases from J, the gap between germline ends came to 14 bases. The germline gives CDR1 MNHEY, CDR2 SVGAGI.

The gene calls are TRBV7-2 and TRBJ2-7; maybe TRBD1 (5 bases). The germline V gene encodes CDR1 SGHTA and CDR2 FQGNSA. Trimming took off 0 bases at V and 5 bases at J, with 8 bases between the two ends. CDR3 length equals 13 residues. Here the CDR3 reads CASSLAKGNEQYF. Here the CDR3 DNA reads TGTGCCAGCAGCTTAGCAAAGGGGAACGAGCAGTACTTC.

J is TRBJ1-1 and V is TRBV6-1; D gene ambiguous. Looked up from germline, CDR1 is MNHNS and CDR2 is SASEGT. The CDR3 covers 17 residues. Trimming stripped 0 bases from V and 5 bases from J, with 19 bases between. The CDR3: CASSEATAGWSGTEAFF. The CDR3, as DNA: TGTGCCAGCAGTGAAGCGACTGCCGGGTGGAGCGGGACTGAAGCTTTCTTT.

The chain employs TRBV27 and TRBJ2-1, with TRBD2 matching over 11 bases. This CDR3 comprises 19 residues. With V trimmed by 8 bases and J by 1 base, 16 bases remained unmatched. Germline CDR1 reads MNHEY; CDR2 reads SMNVEV (reference sequence). In nucleotides, the CDR3 is TGTGCCAGCCTCCGCCGGCCTAGCGGGGGGATGGGGTCCTACAATGAGCAGTTCTTC. This translates into CASLRRPSGGMGSYNEQFF.

The rearrangement links TRBV7-2 to TRBJ2-7; TRBD2 agrees at 7 bases. The CDR3 covers 15 residues. The V gene's germline CDR1 is SGHTA and CDR2 FQGNSA. J lost 5 bases, V lost 0 bases, and 7 bases had no gene match. The CDR3 spells CASSLAGRDWNEQYF. CDR3 in DNA: TGTGCCAGCAGCTTAGCGGGGAGGGACTGGAACGAGCAGTACTTC.

The V gene is TRBV18, the J gene TRBJ1-2; weak D call: TRBD1 (5 bases). V was trimmed by 4 bases and J by 4 bases, leaving 19 bases between them. From germline, CDR1 is KGHSH and CDR2 LQKENI. The CDR3 consists of 16 residues. The CDR3 DNA sequence: TGTGCCAGCTCACACGATTTAGGCAGGGATCTCTATGGCTACACCTTC. This gives the protein CASSHDLGRDLYGYTF.

This rearrangement joins TRBV9 to TRBJ1-2; TRBD1 matches at 7 bases. CDR1 is SGDLS and CDR2 is YYNGEE in the germline V gene. This CDR3 contains 14 residues. Unmatched junction bases numbered 3, after V lost 0 bases and J lost 4 bases. This chain's CDR3 is CASSVEGTAYGYTF. In DNA form, the CDR3 reads TGTGCCAGCAGCGTAGAAGGGACAGCCTATGGCTACACCTTC.

The chain links TRBV10-3 to TRBJ2-4, with no clear D. Looked up from germline, CDR1 is ENHRY and CDR2 is SYGVKD. With 2 bases removed from V and 6 bases from J, the gap between germline ends came to 14 bases. The CDR3 is made up of 15 amino acids. The chain's CDR3 is CAISEPPHGANIQYF. CDR3 nucleotide sequence: TGTGCCATCAGTGAGCCACCACACGGAGCAAACATTCAGTACTTC.

The rearrangement uses TRBV20-1 and TRBJ1-2; TRBD1 is a possible D gene (5 bases). Trimming pared 7 bases from V and 3 bases from J, leaving 9 bases between. Germline V lookup: CDR1 DFQATT, CDR2 SNEGSKA (reference sequence). The CDR3 covers 11 residues. The chain's CDR3 is CSVPGYYGYTF. The CDR3 bases are TGCAGTGTACCAGGGTACTATGGCTACACCTTC.

The chain has TRBV7-8 and TRBJ2-1, with D possibly TRBD2 on 5 matching bases. With 0 bases removed from V and 6 bases from J, the gap between germline ends came to 12 bases. In germline, CDR1 is SGHVS, CDR2 FQNEAQ. The CDR3 length is 15 residues. Here the CDR3 reads CASSLAASIFNEQFF. CDR3 in DNA: TGTGCCAGCAGCTTAGCGGCTAGCATCTTCAATGAGCAGTTCTTC.

The CDR3 nucleotides are TGTGCCAGTAGTGGCGGGGAGCTGGAGCAGTTCTTC. Translation gives CASSGGELEQFF. The chain has TRBV19 and TRBJ2-1, with D perhaps matching TRBD2 (6 bases). V lost 5 bases, J lost 10 bases, and 12 bases lay in between. Germline V lookup: CDR1 LNHDA, CDR2 SQIVND (reference sequence). CDR3 size: 12 residues.